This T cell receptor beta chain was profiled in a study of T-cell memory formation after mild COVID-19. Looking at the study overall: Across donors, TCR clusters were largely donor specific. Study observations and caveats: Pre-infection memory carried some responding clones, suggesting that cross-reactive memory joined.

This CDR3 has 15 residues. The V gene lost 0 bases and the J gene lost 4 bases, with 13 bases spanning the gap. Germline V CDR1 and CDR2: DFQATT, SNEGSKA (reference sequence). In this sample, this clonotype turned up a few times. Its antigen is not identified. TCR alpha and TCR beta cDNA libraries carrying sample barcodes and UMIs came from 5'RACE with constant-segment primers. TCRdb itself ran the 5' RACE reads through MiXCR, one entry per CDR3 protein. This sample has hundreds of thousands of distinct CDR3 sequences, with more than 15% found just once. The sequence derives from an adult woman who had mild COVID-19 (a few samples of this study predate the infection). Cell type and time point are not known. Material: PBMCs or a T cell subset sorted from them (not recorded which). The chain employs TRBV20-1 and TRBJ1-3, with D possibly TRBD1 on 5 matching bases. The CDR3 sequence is CSARDGATRGNTIYF. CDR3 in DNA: TGCAGTGCTAGAGATGGGGCCACACGAGGAAACACCATATATTTT.